These 4 T cell receptor beta chains were sequenced from one sample in a study of blood T cells in healthy people across ages. The authors ran a second PCR of about 6 to 11 cycles using a sample-barcoded 5' primer and a J-beta primer mix. Using its own MiXCR run on the 5' RACE reads, TCRdb lists one record per CDR3 protein. In the table there are about 780,000 distinct CDR3 sequences, about 47% of which are singletons. Sequencing was performed on blood. Source of these receptors: a man older than 75 in good health.

Many counts were recorded for this clonotype. The chain couples TRBV5-1 to TRBJ2-3; maybe TRBD1 (6 bases). Germline lookup yields CDR1 SGHRS and CDR2 YFSETQ. This CDR3 comprises 15 residues. With 4 bases removed from V and 2 bases from J, the gap between germline ends came to 14 bases. In nucleotides, the CDR3 is TGCGCCAGCAGCCAAACGGGACACCCCACAGATACGCAGTATTTT. Protein: CASSQTGHPTDTQYF.

The CDR3 nucleotides read TGTGCCAGCAGCCCCACCGACAGGGGTAGCAATCAGCCCCAGCATTTT. Its translation is CASSPTDRGSNQPQHF. The chain has TRBV12-3 or TRBV12-4 and TRBJ1-5; 8 nucleotides line up with TRBD1. This CDR3 comprises 16 residues. V trimming: 6 bases; J trimming: 0 bases; junction bases outside the gene matches: 7.

The chain uses TRBV27 and TRBJ2-7, with D maybe TRBD1 (6 bases). From germline, CDR1 is MNHEY and CDR2 SMNVEV (reference sequence). V was shortened by 1 base and J by 4 bases, with 14 bases between the two germline ends. The CDR3 covers 15 residues. CDR3 sequence (DNA): TGTGCCAGCAGTTTATATGCAGGGGCGGAGTACGAGCAGTACTTC. Protein sequence: CASSLYAGAEYEQYF.

This clonotype was seen a few times. The chain uses TRBV11-1 and TRBJ2-4, with 9 bases aligning to TRBD1. There are 14 residues in the CDR3. The germline CDR1 and CDR2 sequences are SGHAT and FQDESV (reference sequence). The J segment lost 13 bases and the V segment lost 1 base, leaving 8 bases of the junction unmatched. The CDR3 DNA reads TGTGCCAGCAGCTTAGGGGACAGGGCCGACTCCCAGTACTTC. Its protein product is CASSLGDRADSQYF.